Listed below are T cell receptor beta chains from one sample, sequenced in a study of response to subunit inactivated influenza vaccine. TCRdb reprocessed the RT-PCR reads via MiXCR and lists one record per CDR3 protein. The sample has approximately 250,000 distinct CDR3 sequences; approximately 12% are singletons. The specimen was non-naive T cells sorted from PBMCs, collected less than 15 days before vaccination. All receptors come from a man over 45 who received an inactivated influenza vaccine. Each CDR3 is given with its conserved first and last residue. D genes are given only for firm matches. Rows may omit the clone size; those that give it use once, few, many or a size class.

d_call,j_call,v_call,clone_size,cdr3_aa,cdr3_nt
TRBD1,TRBJ1-6,TRBV7-9,many,CASSTGTENSPLHF,TGTGCCAGCAGCACCGGGACAGAGAATTCACCCCTCCACTTT
-,TRBJ2-7,TRBV30,-,CAWRVRGSSYEQYF,TGTGCCTGGAGAGTGCGGGGTTCCTCCTACGAGCAGTACTTC
-,TRBJ2-5,TRBV28,-,CASSPRPETQYF,TGTGCCAGCAGTCCCCGACCAGAGACCCAGTACTTC
TRBD2,TRBJ2-7,TRBV7-2,-,CASSPAASGSYEQYF,TGTGCCAGCAGCCCCGCGGCTAGCGGCTCCTACGAGCAGTACTTC
TRBD2,TRBJ2-5,TRBV4-2,many,CASSQGVGGQETQYF,TGTGCCAGCAGCCAAGGGGTGGGGGGGCAAGAGACCCAGTACTTC
-,TRBJ2-7,TRBV7-9,-,CASSPPGPRAYEQYF,TGTGCCAGCAGCCCACCGGGACCGCGTGCCTACGAGCAGTACTTC
-,TRBJ2-7,TRBV20-1,-,CSASPWGRGPSSYEQYF,TGCAGTGCTAGTCCCTGGGGGCGGGGGCCGAGCTCCTACGAGCAGTACTTC
-,TRBJ2-7,TRBV20-1,-,CSARDLNTITYEQYF,TGCAGTGCTAGAGATCTCAACACTATAACCTACGAGCAGTACTTC
-,TRBJ2-1,TRBV11-2,many,CASSLQARLFNEQFF,TGTGCCAGCAGCTTACAGGCGAGATTATTCAATGAGCAGTTCTTC
TRBD1,TRBJ2-7,TRBV5-1,many,CASSQPDRASYEQYF,TGCGCCAGCAGCCAACCCGACAGGGCGTCCTACGAGCAGTACTTC
TRBD2,TRBJ2-3,TRBV4-2,many,CASSQDTAGGTDTQYF,TGTGCCAGCAGCCAAGATACAGCGGGGGGCACAGATACGCAGTATTTT
TRBD2,TRBJ2-3,TRBV9,-,CASSGAGRSTDTQYF,TGTGCCAGCAGCGGAGCGGGGAGGAGCACAGATACGCAGTATTTT
-,TRBJ2-3,TRBV7-6,-,CASSLAVTSTDTQYF,TGTGCCAGCAGCTTAGCGGTTACTAGCACAGATACGCAGTATTTT
TRBD2,TRBJ2-1,TRBV5-1,-,CASSAGLAGGKDEQFF,TGCGCCAGCAGCGCTGGACTAGCGGGGGGGAAGGATGAGCAGTTCTTC
-,TRBJ1-3,TRBV10-2,-,CASSESPEGGGNTIYF,TGCGCCAGCAGTGAGTCGCCGGAGGGAGGTGGAAACACCATATATTTT
-,TRBJ2-3,TRBV5-1,many,CASSLALSGTDTQYF,TGCGCCAGCAGCTTGGCTCTTTCGGGGACAGATACGCAGTATTTT
-,TRBJ2-2,TRBV5-6,few,CASSLVPDSNTGELFF,TGTGCCAGCAGCTTGGTTCCGGACTCGAACACCGGGGAGCTGTTTTTT
-,TRBJ2-5,TRBV4-2,-,CASSPGAGGLKETQYF,TGTGCCAGCAGCCCCGGGGCAGGAGGGCTGAAAGAGACCCAGTACTTC
TRBD2,TRBJ2-3,TRBV20-1,-,CSAPVIGGGAPDTQYF,TGCAGTGCCCCGGTTATTGGCGGGGGGGCCCCAGATACGCAGTATTTT
TRBD1,TRBJ1-6,TRBV29-1,few,CSVGQGANSPLHF,TGCAGCGTTGGACAGGGGGCTAATTCACCCCTCCACTTT
-,TRBJ2-1,TRBV20-1,many,CSASTGWNEQFF,TGCAGTGCTTCCACAGGGTGGAATGAGCAGTTCTTC
-,TRBJ1-1,TRBV4-2,few,CASSHPQQLFTEAFF,TGTGCCAGCAGCCACCCTCAGCAATTGTTCACTGAAGCTTTCTTT
-,TRBJ2-7,TRBV28,many,CASSLIGQSSYEQYF,TGTGCCAGCAGTTTAATCGGACAGAGCTCCTACGAGCAGTACTTC
-,TRBJ1-1,TRBV7-2,few,CASSLVFRYGEAFF,TGTGCCAGCAGCTTAGTTTTTAGGTACGGTGAAGCTTTCTTT
-,TRBJ2-1,TRBV29-1,medium-sized,CSSGSYNEQFF,TGCAGCTCCGGCTCCTACAATGAGCAGTTCTTC
TRBD1,TRBJ1-4,TRBV6-5,many,CASSYGQGAEKLFF,TGTGCCAGCAGTTACGGACAGGGGGCGGAAAAACTGTTTTTT
-,TRBJ2-6,TRBV4-2,-,CASSQDGANSGANVLTF,TGTGCCAGCAGCCAAGATGGAGCGAACTCTGGGGCCAACGTCCTGACTTTC
-,TRBJ1-2,TRBV6-5,many,CASSYSMGAQNGYTF,TGTGCCAGCAGTTACTCGATGGGGGCGCAAAATGGCTACACCTTC
-,TRBJ1-4,TRBV14,-,CASSPTGWDEKLFF,TGTGCCAGCAGCCCCACAGGGTGGGATGAAAAACTGTTTTTT
TRBD2,TRBJ2-1,TRBV7-6,many,CASSQGETSGREQFF,TGTGCCAGCAGCCAGGGAGAAACTAGCGGGAGGGAGCAGTTCTTC
TRBD1,TRBJ1-6,TRBV6-5,-,CASSYSAGQGNSPLHF,TGTGCCAGCAGTTACTCGGCGGGACAGGGGAATTCACCCCTCCACTTT
TRBD2,TRBJ2-5,TRBV5-6,few,CASSLAVTSGAKETQYF,TGTGCCAGCAGCTTGGCCGTCACTAGCGGGGCCAAAGAGACCCAGTACTTC
-,TRBJ2-3,TRBV11-1,-,CASSFRDTKYTDTQYF,TGTGCCAGCAGCTTCCGGGACACCAAATACACAGATACGCAGTATTTT
-,TRBJ1-4,TRBV11-2,few,CASSLDLGGSEKLFF,TGTGCCAGCAGCTTAGATCTGGGGGGATCGGAAAAACTGTTTTTT
-,TRBJ2-3,TRBV29-1,few,CSVGGTSTDTQYF,TGCAGCGTTGGAGGAACTAGCACAGATACGCAGTATTTT
-,TRBJ2-2,TRBV12-3/TRBV12-4,many,CASSLTGQTNTGELFF,TGTGCCAGCAGTTTGACAGGCCAGACGAACACCGGGGAGCTGTTTTTT
-,TRBJ2-2,TRBV4-2,many,CASSQSGGGANTGELFF,TGTGCCAGCAGCCAAAGCGGAGGCGGCGCGAACACCGGGGAGCTGTTTTTT
TRBD2,TRBJ2-7,TRBV6-1,many,CASSKLAGPSYEQYF,TGTGCCAGCAGTAAATTAGCGGGGCCCTCCTACGAGCAGTACTTC
-,TRBJ2-2,TRBV7-9,many,CASSRPRGAGELFF,TGTGCCAGCAGCCGCCCTAGGGGGGCCGGGGAGCTGTTTTTT
-,TRBJ2-7,TRBV15,many,CATSRGRGGGGEQYF,TGTGCCACCAGCCGAGGGCGGGGAGGAGGGGGTGAGCAGTACTTC
-,TRBJ1-4,TRBV11-2,many,CASSTLRTASNEKLFF,TGTGCCAGCAGCACTCTTAGGACAGCTTCTAATGAAAAACTGTTTTTT
-,TRBJ2-1,TRBV5-1,many,CASSLSISYNEQFF,TGCGCCAGCTCCCTCTCGATTTCCTACAATGAGCAGTTCTTC
-,TRBJ2-5,TRBV15,few,CATSGQLHEQETQYF,TGTGCCACCAGCGGACAGCTTCATGAACAAGAGACCCAGTACTTC
-,TRBJ1-1,TRBV10-3,many,CATRSEGEAFF,TGTGCCACCCGCTCGGAGGGAGAAGCTTTCTTT
-,TRBJ2-1,TRBV21-1,-,CASTRGLVIEQFF,TGTGCCAGCACAAGAGGACTAGTCATTGAGCAGTTCTTC
-,TRBJ2-4,TRBV5-1,many,CASSSQGFNNIQYF,TGCGCCAGCAGCTCACAGGGTTTCAATAACATTCAGTACTTC
-,TRBJ2-7,TRBV7-2,many,CASSLDSRSTYEQYF,TGTGCCAGCAGCTTAGATTCCCGGAGTACCTACGAGCAGTACTTC